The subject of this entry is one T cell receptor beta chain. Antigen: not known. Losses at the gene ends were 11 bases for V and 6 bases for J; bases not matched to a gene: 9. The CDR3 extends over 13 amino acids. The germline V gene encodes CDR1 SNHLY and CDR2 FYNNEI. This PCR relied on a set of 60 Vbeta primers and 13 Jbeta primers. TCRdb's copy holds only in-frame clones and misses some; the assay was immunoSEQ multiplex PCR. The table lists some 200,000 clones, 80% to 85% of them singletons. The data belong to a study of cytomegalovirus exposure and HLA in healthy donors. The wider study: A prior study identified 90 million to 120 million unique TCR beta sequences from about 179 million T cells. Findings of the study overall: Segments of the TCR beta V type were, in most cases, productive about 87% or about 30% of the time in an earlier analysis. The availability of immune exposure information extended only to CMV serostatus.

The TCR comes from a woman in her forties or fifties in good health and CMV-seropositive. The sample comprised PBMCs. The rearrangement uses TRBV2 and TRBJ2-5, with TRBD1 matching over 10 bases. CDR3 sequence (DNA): TGTGCCGGGGGACAGGGGCAGCAGAAGACCCAGTACTTC. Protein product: CAGGQGQQKTQYF.